These 24 T cell receptor beta chains share one sample of origin, sequenced in a study of graft-versus-host responses after intestinal transplantation. Data came from immunoSEQ multiplex PCR; TCRdb stores just in-frame clones and leaves some out. The data contain some 48,000 clones, approximately 84% of them singletons. These receptors' antigens are unknown. The source material was unstimulated CD4+ T cells sorted from spleen or lymph node cells, sampled before transplant. The receptors stem from a human donor who was the organ donor for an intestinal transplant.

This sequence joins TRBV5-1 and TRBJ2-1; perhaps TRBD2 as D (6 bases). This CDR3 has 15 amino acids. Germline V gene lookup returns CDR1 SGHRS and CDR2 YFSETQ. The ends were cut back, 1 base at V and 5 bases at J, with 13 bases in the middle. CDR3 DNA: TGCGCCAGCAGCTTGAAGCGGGTGCCGGACAATGAGCAGTTCTTC. Its protein product is CASSLKRVPDNEQFF.

This clone has a handful of counts. The chain is built from TRBV11-2 and TRBJ1-2; tentative D call: TRBD1 (5 bases). V dropped 2 bases and J dropped 2 bases, with 21 bases sitting between them. The CDR3 extends over 18 amino acids. Germline CDR1 and CDR2: SGHAT and FQNNGV. CDR3 in amino acids: CASSLSGLRGEFNYGYTF. CDR3 sequence (DNA): TGTGCCAGCAGCTTAAGTGGGCTTCGGGGGGAGTTCAACTATGGCTACACCTTC.

This clone was detected only once. The J gene is TRBJ2-5, the V gene TRBV19, with 9 positions matching TRBD1. This CDR3 is built from 14 residues. Germline CDR1 LNHDA, CDR2 SQIVND (reference sequence). Trimming at V came to 7 bases and at J to 5 bases, leaving 8 bases not matched to a gene. CDR3 sequence (DNA): TGTGCCAGTACCACACAGGGGGCCGGGGAGACCCAGTACTTC. Translating gives CASTTQGAGETQYF.

The chain uses TRBV15 and TRBJ2-7, with D possibly being TRBD2 (6 bases). V shed 4 bases and J shed 1 base, with 8 bases lying between them. The CDR3 covers 13 residues. Germline V gives CDR1 LNHNV, CDR2 YYDKDF (reference sequence). The CDR3 nucleotides read TGTGCCACCAGCATAGGACTATCCTACGAGCAGTACTTC. Amino acid sequence: CATSIGLSYEQYF.

Only a few counts were recorded for this clone. The chain combines TRBV19 with TRBJ2-3; either TRBD1 or TRBD2 may fit D (5 bases each). CDR3 size: 15 residues. The V gene's germline CDR1 is LNHDA and CDR2 SQIVND (reference sequence). The V gene lost 6 bases and the J gene lost 2 bases, with 15 bases spanning the gap. The CDR3 DNA is TGTGCCAGTAGGACGGGACGGATACTCACAGATACGCAGTATTTT. Protein product: CASRTGRILTDTQYF.

The gene calls are TRBV6-5 and TRBJ1-2, with D unclear. With 6 bases removed from V and 3 bases from J, the gap between germline ends came to 11 bases. This CDR3 has 13 amino acids. Germline CDR1 and CDR2: MNHEY and SVGAGI. The DNA for the CDR3 is TGTGCCAGCAGCCCCGGGCAGTACTATGGCTACACCTTC. Its protein product is CASSPGQYYGYTF.

This chain uses TRBV18 with TRBJ1-2, with D unclear. Germline V gene sequence: CDR1 KGHSH, CDR2 LQKENI. The CDR3 length is 11 residues. V shed 1 base and J shed 8 bases, with 5 bases lying between them. The CDR3 coding sequence is TGTGCCAGCTCACCACTCGAGGGCTACACCTTC. Translating gives CASSPLEGYTF.

The CDR3 spells CASSYQEDTQYF. CDR3 DNA sequence: TGCGCCAGCAGCTATCAGGAAGATACGCAGTATTTT. V is TRBV5-1 and J is TRBJ2-3; no definite D call. There are 12 residues in the CDR3. Germline loops: CDR1 SGHRS, CDR2 YFSETQ. V dropped 3 bases and J dropped 5 bases, with 7 bases sitting between them.

This chain joins TRBV7-6 and TRBJ2-2; D might be TRBD2 (7 bases). Germline V lookup: CDR1 SGHVS, CDR2 FNYEAQ. This CDR3 contains 18 residues. Trimming pared 6 bases from V and 1 base from J, leaving 21 bases between. DNA for the CDR3: TGTGCCAGCAGGGATACAGGGATAGCGGGTGTGAACACCGGGGAGCTGTTTTTT. It codes for CASRDTGIAGVNTGELFF. Using reference TRBV7-6 and TRBJ2-2 for the parts outside the CDR3, the full variable domain is GAGVSQSPRYKVTKRGQDVALRCDPISGHVSLYWYRQALGQGPEFLTYFNYEAQQDKSGLPNDRFSAERPEGSISTLTIQRTEQRDSAMYRCASRDTGIAGVNTGELFFGEGSRLTVL.

The CDR3 protein is CASSLDTDTQYF. CDR3 nucleotides: TGTGCCAGCAGCTTAGACACAGATACGCAGTATTTT. This chain joins TRBV5-5 and TRBJ2-3; D gene unclear. The CDR3 extends over 12 amino acids. V shed 2 bases and J shed 2 bases, with 3 bases lying between them. The V gene's germline CDR1 is SGHKS and CDR2 YYEKEE (reference sequence).

This clone came up once. The chain combines TRBV6-1 with TRBJ1-5, with TRBD1 identical over 11 bases. CDR3 size: 14 residues. V shed 3 bases, J shed 7 bases, and the junction held 2 bases outside the gene matches. Germline lookup yields CDR1 MNHNS and CDR2 SASEGT. CDR3 DNA: TGTGCCAGCAGTGAGGACAGGGGGCTACAGCCCCAGCATTTT. Translated, it gives CASSEDRGLQPQHF.

The genes are TRBV4-1 and TRBJ2-2, with 14 nucleotides matching TRBD2. The V and J ends lost 3 bases and 7 bases, in that order; junction bases with no gene match: 4. Germline V gives CDR1 MGHRA, CDR2 YSYEKL. CDR3 length: 16 residues. The CDR3 reads CASSQDGTSGGGELFF. The CDR3 DNA reads as TGCGCCAGCAGCCAGGACGGGACTAGCGGGGGCGGGGAGCTGTTTTTT.

V and J are TRBV19 and TRBJ2-2; D is uncertain. V was trimmed by 3 bases and J by 4 bases, leaving 9 bases between them. This CDR3 has 14 amino acids. Looked up from germline, CDR1 is LNHDA and CDR2 is SQIVND (reference sequence). CDR3 loop: CASSMLRTTGELFF. For the CDR3, the DNA is TGTGCCAGTAGTATGCTCAGGACCACCGGGGAGCTGTTTTTT.

The chain joins TRBV9 to TRBJ2-1, with D unresolved. The CDR3 extends over 15 amino acids. CDR1 is SGDLS, CDR2 YYNGEE, per germline. V lost 0 bases, J lost 8 bases, and 15 bases lay in between. The CDR3 region has the DNA TGTGCCAGCAGCGTAGGGGCAACCTTACAATATGAGCAGTTCTTC. Protein sequence: CASSVGATLQYEQFF.

The chain couples TRBV9 to TRBJ2-3, with D unclear. Germline-derived CDR1 and CDR2 are SGDLS and YYNGEE. V lost 3 bases and J lost 0, with 14 bases in between. The CDR3 runs 16 residues. CDR3 loop: CASSGYGLASTDTQYF. In nucleotides, the CDR3 is TGTGCCAGCAGCGGCTATGGGCTCGCTAGCACAGATACGCAGTATTTT.

This chain uses TRBV7-2 with TRBJ2-3; the match to TRBD2 covers 13 bases. CDR1 and CDR2 from the germline V gene are SGHTA and FQGNSA. The trim removed 1 base at V and 8 bases at J, leaving 0 bases unmatched. The CDR3 loop spans 14 amino acids. The CDR3 here is CASSLGTSGGTQYF. DNA for the CDR3: TGTGCCAGCAGCTTAGGGACTAGCGGGGGTACGCAGTATTTT.

The gene calls are TRBV2 and TRBJ2-3; 9 bases are shared with TRBD1. This CDR3 has 16 residues. V dropped 2 bases and J dropped 1; count of bases not matched to a gene: 4. Per the germline V gene, CDR1 is SNHLY and CDR2 is FYNNEI. The CDR3 loop reads CASSELRQGGTDTQYF. The CDR3 DNA reads as TGTGCCAGCAGTGAACTACGACAGGGGGGCACAGATACGCAGTATTTT.

V gene TRBV5-5 combines with J gene TRBJ1-2; 10 bases are a match to TRBD1. The CDR3 has 12 amino acids. Germline CDR1 is SGHKS and CDR2 is YYEKEE (reference sequence). The V and J ends lost 0 bases and 13 bases, in that order; junction bases with no gene match: 3. CDR3 bases: TGTGCCAGCAGCTTGGGTGGACAGGGGGGCACCTTC. Its translation: CASSLGGQGGTF.

The rearrangement links TRBV19 to TRBJ2-2; TRBD1 matches at 11 bases. Germline V gene sequence: CDR1 LNHDA, CDR2 SQIVND (reference sequence). With V trimmed by 1 base and J by 0 bases, 4 bases remained unmatched. The CDR3 loop spans 18 amino acids. The CDR3, as DNA: TGTGCCAGTAGTATAGTAGGACAGGGGGCCCCGAACACCGGGGAGCTGTTTTTT. Protein: CASSIVGQGAPNTGELFF.

This chain links TRBV6-5 with TRBJ2-7, with TRBD1 matching 9 bases. With V trimmed by 4 bases and J by 4 bases, 5 bases remained unmatched. The CDR3 consists of 14 residues. Germline CDR1 is MNHEY and CDR2 is SVGAGI. The DNA of the CDR3 is TGTGCCAGCAGTTGGAGACAGGGGGTTTACGAGCAGTACTTC. Translated: CASSWRQGVYEQYF.

The gene calls are TRBV7-2 and TRBJ1-1, with D uncertain. Germline CDR1 is SGHTA and CDR2 is FQGNSA. With 7 bases removed from V and 7 bases from J, the gap between germline ends came to 19 bases. The CDR3 sequence is 14 residues long. For the CDR3, the DNA is TGTGCCAGCATCAATCCGCGCCGTCCGTTTGAAGCTTTCTTT. It encodes CASINPRRPFEAFF.

This chain connects TRBV30 to TRBJ2-3, with TRBD2 matching 8 bases. This CDR3 comprises 14 residues. The V gene end was trimmed by 5 bases and the J gene end by 6 bases; junction bases not matched to a gene: 10. Germline CDR1 reads GTSNPN; CDR2 reads SVGIG (reference sequence). The CDR3 nucleotides read TGTGCCTGGGCCACGGGACTAGTAGACGATACGCAGTATTTT. Residues: CAWATGLVDDTQYF.

This sequence joins TRBV11-3 and TRBJ1-1; D is ambiguous. From germline, CDR1 is SGHNT and CDR2 YENEEA. Trimming left V 3 bases short and J 1 base short, with 6 bases between. The CDR3 is 13 residues long. The chain's CDR3 is CASSFPTNTEAFF. CDR3 nucleotides: TGTGCCAGCAGCTTTCCGACGAACACTGAAGCTTTCTTT.

For the CDR3, the DNA is TGTGCCAGTAGTATAAATTTCCGGGACAGGGTAAGAAATCAGCCCCAGCATTTT. Amino acid sequence: CASSINFRDRVRNQPQHF. This sequence joins TRBV19 and TRBJ1-5; TRBD1 matches at 9 bases. The CDR3 is 18 amino acids. CDR1 is LNHDA and CDR2 is SQIVND in the germline V gene (reference sequence). V trimming: 2 bases; J trimming: 4 bases; junction bases outside the gene matches: 12.